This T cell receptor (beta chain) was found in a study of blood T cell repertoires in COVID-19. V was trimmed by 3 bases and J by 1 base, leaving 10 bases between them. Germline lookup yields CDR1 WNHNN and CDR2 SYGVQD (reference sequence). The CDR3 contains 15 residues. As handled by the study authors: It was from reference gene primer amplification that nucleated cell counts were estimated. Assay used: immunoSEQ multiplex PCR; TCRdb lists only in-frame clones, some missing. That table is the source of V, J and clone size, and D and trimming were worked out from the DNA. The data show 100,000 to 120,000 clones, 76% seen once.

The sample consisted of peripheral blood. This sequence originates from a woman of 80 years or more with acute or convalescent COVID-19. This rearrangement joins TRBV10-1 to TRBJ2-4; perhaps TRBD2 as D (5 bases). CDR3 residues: CASSESGLAKNIQYF. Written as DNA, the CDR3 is TGCGCCAGCAGTGAATCGGGATTGGCCAAAAACATTCAGTACTTC.